Below, 15 T cell receptor beta chains from the same sample are listed, as sequenced in a study of Graves' ophthalmopathy and Graves' hyperthyroidism. Amplification of TCR beta CDR3 regions used RNA transcripts. Amplification began with first-round RT-PCR using HTBI primers, then second-round multiplex PCR was performed. TCRdb re-derived calls from the multiplex PCR reads in MiXCR, one entry per CDR3 protein. The sample yields 200,000 to 300,000 distinct CDR3 sequences, 45% seen once. The source material was peripheral blood. The receptors come from an adult man with Graves' ophthalmopathy.

This chain connects TRBV6-6 to TRBJ1-2; possible D gene TRBD1, 6 bases. Trimming left V 5 bases short and J 5 bases short, with 18 bases between. CDR1 and CDR2 (germline): MNHNY, SVGAGI (reference sequence). The length of the CDR3 is 15 residues. CDR3 region: CASSRPGQGIYGYTF. In nucleotides, the CDR3 is TGTGCCAGCAGTCGCCCGGGACAAGGGATTTATGGCTACACCTTC.

This clonotype was counted between two and nine times. V is TRBV7-9 and J is TRBJ2-7; D possibly corresponds to TRBD1 (6 bases). Germline V gives CDR1 SEHNR, CDR2 FQNEAQ (reference sequence). V lost 5 bases to trimming and J lost 12 bases, with 20 bases between them. The CDR3 spans 13 residues. The CDR3 is CASSAEDSLIGYF. The CDR3 DNA is TGTGCCAGCAGCGCCGAGGACAGTTTAATCGGGTACTTC.

This sequence joins TRBV15 and TRBJ2-6; D gene unclear. The V end was cut by 1 base, the J end by 4 bases, with 2 bases between. The germline V gene encodes CDR1 LNHNV and CDR2 YYDKDF (reference sequence). The CDR3 has 13 residues. The CDR3 DNA reads TGTGCCACCAGCAGAGCCGGGGCCAACGTCCTGACTTTC. The encoded protein is CATSRAGANVLTF.

This chain connects TRBV6-5 to TRBJ2-3; 8 bases fit TRBD1. CDR1 and CDR2 (germline): MNHEY, SVGAGI. Losses at the gene ends were 6 bases for V and 4 bases for J; bases not matched to a gene: 12. This CDR3 has 16 amino acids. CDR3 coding DNA: TGTGCCAGCAGGGGACAGGTTAGCCGAGGTCCAGATACGCAGTATTTT. Amino acids: CASRGQVSRGPDTQYF.

This clonotype showed up just a few times. CDR3 sequence (DNA): TGCAGTGCTAGAGATGGGACAGGCAATCAGCCCCAGCATTTT. Its translation is CSARDGTGNQPQHF. The chain links TRBV20-1 to TRBJ1-5, with 7 bases lining up with TRBD1. The ends lost 0 bases at V and 2 bases at J; junction bases unmatched: 1. CDR3 length: 14 amino acids. Germline CDR1 and CDR2: DFQATT and SNEGSKA (reference sequence).

This clonotype was found once. This CDR3 is missing its conserved last phenylalanine or tryptophan, likely due to a read error. No DNA is shown, since the ends of the CDR3 on it are uncertain; the CDR3 is the one TCRdb lists. CDR3 region: CASSPETGPS. V and J are TRBV9 and TRBJ1-6; TRBD1, the D gene given by the table, was not confirmed from the DNA. Germline lookup yields CDR1 SGDLS and CDR2 YYNGEE. Both ends counted, the CDR3 spans 10 residues.

This clonotype occurred a few times. V gene TRBV10-3 combines with J gene TRBJ2-7; TRBD1 matches at 9 bases. Germline V gene data show CDR1 as ENHRY and CDR2 as SYGVKD. V lost 4 bases to trimming and J lost 5 bases; unmatched junction nucleotides: 9. CDR3 length: 15 residues. The CDR3, as DNA: TGTGCCATCAGTGGACCGGGACAGGGTAGGGACGAGCAGTACTTC. This codes for CAISGPGQGRDEQYF.

By sample fraction, this clonotype is medium-sized. V gene TRBV29-1 combines with J gene TRBJ1-1; 8 nucleotides line up with TRBD1. The germline gives CDR1 SQVTM, CDR2 ANQGSEA. The CDR3 has 12 residues. V shed 4 bases, J shed 4 bases, and the junction held 2 bases outside the gene matches. CDR3 loop: CSVGQGATEAFF. CDR3 in DNA: TGCAGCGTTGGGCAGGGGGCCACTGAAGCTTTCTTT. The full variable domain, its missing parts supplied by reference TRBV29-1 and TRBJ1-1, is SAVISQKPSRDICQRGTSLTIQCQVDSQVTMMFWYRQQPGQSLTLIATANQGSEATYESGFVIDKFPISRPNLTFSTLTVSNMSPEDSSIYLCSVGQGATEAFFGQGTRLTVV.

This sequence joins TRBV7-9 and TRBJ1-5, with 8 bases identical to TRBD1. V was pared by 3 bases and J by 6 bases, with 16 bases of the junction left unmatched. CDR3 size: 18 residues. Germline V CDR1 and CDR2: SEHNR, FQNEAQ (reference sequence). DNA for the CDR3: TGTGCCAGCAGCTTGTTGGCAGGGGGCCGTGGAGTCGGTCAGCCCCAGCATTTT. As protein: CASSLLAGGRGVGQPQHF.

This clonotype was detected ten times or more. This chain uses TRBV24-1 with TRBJ2-5; 11 positions match TRBD1. The germline V gene encodes CDR1 KGHDR and CDR2 SFDVKD. The CDR3 is 15 residues long. V gave up 3 bases and J gave up 3 bases; unmatched junction bases: 2. The CDR3 sequence is CATSDVGQGEETQYF. CDR3 DNA: TGTGCCACCAGTGATGTGGGACAGGGGGAAGAGACCCAGTACTTC.

This sequence joins TRBV4-1 and TRBJ2-7, with TRBD1 matching over 8 bases. V was pared by 1 base and J by 5 bases, with 7 bases of the junction left unmatched. The CDR3 loop spans 15 amino acids. CDR1 and CDR2 (germline): MGHRA, YSYEKL. Here the CDR3 reads CASSQVPGGVNEQYF. The CDR3 bases are TGCGCCAGCAGCCAAGTCCCAGGGGGCGTGAACGAGCAGTACTTC.

For this clonotype: This may arise from a read error, as a much more abundant clone is one base away. The chain employs TRBV29-1 and TRBJ1-5; 7 bases are a match to TRBD1. J was trimmed by 3 bases and V by 5 bases; bases with no gene match: 7. CDR1 and CDR2 from the germline V gene are SQVTM and ANQGSEA. The CDR3 consists of 14 residues. The CDR3 here is CSVPGTANNQPQHF. CDR3 nucleotides: TGCAGCGTTCCCGGGACAGCCAACAATCAGCCCCAGCATTTT.

J is TRBJ2-2 and V is TRBV20-1; D gene ambiguous. Germline CDR1 and CDR2: DFQATT and SNEGSKA (reference sequence). The germline V and J ends were trimmed by 4 bases and 6 bases, with 12 bases remaining between them. This CDR3 spans 13 amino acids. The CDR3 sequence is CSATKQGSGELFF. In nucleotides, the CDR3 is TGCAGTGCTACAAAACAAGGGTCCGGGGAGCTGTTTTTT.

As concerns this clonotype: Germline is not matched at one junction end, which may reflect a read error. This CDR3 is CAGSLSGQANPNYGYTF. The CDR3 nucleotides are TGTGCCGGCAGTTTATCGGGACAGGCGAACCCTAACTATGGCTACACCTTC. The chain employs TRBV27 and TRBJ1-2; 8 positions match TRBD1. This CDR3 is built from 17 residues. CDR1 and CDR2 (germline): MNHEY, SMNVEV (reference sequence).

Ten or more counts support this clonotype. V is TRBV10-2 and J is TRBJ2-5; 9 positions agree with TRBD1. The CDR3 is 15 amino acids. Germline CDR1 WSHSY, CDR2 SAAADI. J gave up 0 bases and V 6 bases, and 5 bases lay outside the gene matches. CDR3 in amino acids: CASRDRGFDQETQYF. In DNA form, the CDR3 reads TGCGCCAGCAGGGACAGGGGCTTCGACCAAGAGACCCAGTACTTC.